These T cell receptor beta chains were read from a single sample in a study of blood T cell repertoires in COVID-19. The method was immunoSEQ multiplex PCR; TCRdb's version includes in-frame clones alone and lacks a portion of them. This sample carries approximately 210,000 clones, about four fifths of them seen once, and the ten largest clones take less than 3.5%. Sequencing was performed on peripheral blood. These receptors originate from a man aged 45-65 years with active or convalescent COVID-19. The CDR3 runs from the conserved cysteine through the conserved F or W. The D gene is left open where the match is weak. Clone sizes are given selectively: once, few, many, or a class where the clone is expanded.

CDR3 DNA: TGTGCCAGCTTCCGACAGGGCTCCAATGAAGCTTTCTTT
CDR3 protein: CASFRQGSNEAFF
J gene: TRBJ1-1
V gene: TRBV12-3/TRBV12-4
clone size: .
D gene: TRBD1

CDR3 DNA: TGTGCCAGCAGCCAATACGCAGGGATCAATCAGCCCCAGCATTTT
CDR3 protein: CASSQYAGINQPQHF
J gene: TRBJ1-5
V gene: TRBV16
clone size: .
D gene: .

CDR3 DNA: TGTGCCAGCAGCCCTAAAGGACAGGGGATTTCGCGTGAGGAGACCCAGTACTTC
CDR3 protein: CASSPKGQGISREETQYF
J gene: TRBJ2-5
V gene: TRBV9
clone size: .
D gene: TRBD1

CDR3 DNA: TGTGCCAGCTCAACCCTTCCCGGGACAGGGGAGGGGATGAACACTGAAGCTTTCTTT
CDR3 protein: CASSTLPGTGEGMNTEAFF
J gene: TRBJ1-1
V gene: TRBV18
clone size: .
D gene: TRBD1

CDR3 DNA: TGTGCCAGCAGCTTATCACGGGACAGGGGGAATGAAAAACTGTTTTTT
CDR3 protein: CASSLSRDRGNEKLFF
J gene: TRBJ1-4
V gene: TRBV7-9
clone size: .
D gene: TRBD1

CDR3 DNA: TGTGCCAGCAGCCAAGATGACAGGGGCCCGAACACTGAAGCTTTCTTT
CDR3 protein: CASSQDDRGPNTEAFF
J gene: TRBJ1-1
V gene: TRBV3-1/TRBV3-2
clone size: .
D gene: TRBD1

CDR3 DNA: TGTGCCAGCAGCGCGGGGGGTGGGGATACGCAGTATTTT
CDR3 protein: CASSAGGGDTQYF
J gene: TRBJ2-3
V gene: TRBV9
clone size: .
D gene: TRBD2

CDR3 DNA: TGTGCCAGCAGCTTGATCCCACTAGCGGGGCTCTCTGGGGCCAACGTCCTGACTTTC
CDR3 protein: CASSLIPLAGLSGANVLTF
J gene: TRBJ2-6
V gene: TRBV5-5
clone size: .
D gene: TRBD2

CDR3 DNA: TGTGCCACGGTGGGAACAGGGGGCTTTGGCTACACCTTC
CDR3 protein: CATVGTGGFGYTF
J gene: TRBJ1-2
V gene: TRBV28
clone size: .
D gene: TRBD1

CDR3 DNA: TGCAGCGTTGGGGGAGACATGGCTGGCTATGGCTACACCTTC
CDR3 protein: CSVGGDMAGYGYTF
J gene: TRBJ1-2
V gene: TRBV29-1
clone size: few
D gene: .

CDR3 DNA: TGCGCCAGCAGCTTGGATGTGGGCAGGGCTGCGTTGGGTGTTAACTATGGCTACACCTTC
CDR3 protein: CASSLDVGRAALGVNYGYTF
J gene: TRBJ1-2
V gene: TRBV5-1
clone size: .
D gene: .

CDR3 DNA: TGTGCCAGCAGCTTATGGGGTCGGGGGGGGAATTCACCCCTCCACTTT
CDR3 protein: CASSLWGRGGNSPLHF
J gene: TRBJ1-6
V gene: TRBV7-2
clone size: few
D gene: .

CDR3 DNA: TGTGCCAGTAGTATAGGGGAGAGGGATACGCAGTATTTT
CDR3 protein: CASSIGERDTQYF
J gene: TRBJ2-3
V gene: TRBV19
clone size: .
D gene: .

CDR3 DNA: TGTGCCAGCAGTTACACGGCCCGGGGGTATGGCTACACCTTC
CDR3 protein: CASSYTARGYGYTF
J gene: TRBJ1-2
V gene: TRBV6-2/TRBV6-3
clone size: .
D gene: .

CDR3 DNA: TGTGCCAGCAGTGATTTACTAGCGGGGCTCTACAATGAGCAGTTCTTC
CDR3 protein: CASSDLLAGLYNEQFF
J gene: TRBJ2-1
V gene: TRBV25-1
clone size: once
D gene: TRBD2

CDR3 DNA: TGTGCCAGCAGCCCTCATGGGGCAACAGATCAGCCCCAGCATTTT
CDR3 protein: CASSPHGATDQPQHF
J gene: TRBJ1-5
V gene: TRBV9
clone size: .
D gene: .

CDR3 DNA: TGCGCCAGCAGGGGACTAGCGGTAGCCAAAAACATTCAGTACTTC
CDR3 protein: CASRGLAVAKNIQYF
J gene: TRBJ2-4
V gene: TRBV10-2
clone size: .
D gene: TRBD2

CDR3 DNA: TGTGCCATCAGTGAGCCAAGGAGGAGTGAAAAACTGTTTTTT
CDR3 protein: CAISEPRRSEKLFF
J gene: TRBJ1-4
V gene: TRBV10-3
clone size: .
D gene: .

CDR3 DNA: TGTGCCAGCAGCCAAGAGGTTTGGGTAGCGCCAAGCAATGAGCAGTTCTTC
CDR3 protein: CASSQEVWVAPSNEQFF
J gene: TRBJ2-1
V gene: TRBV14
clone size: .
D gene: .

CDR3 DNA: TGTGCCAGCTCACCGACAGGGGGATACGATCAGCCCCAGCATTTT
CDR3 protein: CASSPTGGYDQPQHF
J gene: TRBJ1-5
V gene: TRBV18
clone size: .
D gene: TRBD1

CDR3 DNA: TGTGCCAGCTCCGAAGGGAGGGGGGAGACTGAAGCTTTCTTT
CDR3 protein: CASSEGRGETEAFF
J gene: TRBJ1-1
V gene: TRBV18
clone size: .
D gene: .

CDR3 DNA: TGTGCCTGGAGGCCGGGACAGGGTGCTTTCTTT
CDR3 protein: CAWRPGQGAFF
J gene: TRBJ1-1
V gene: TRBV30
clone size: .
D gene: TRBD1

CDR3 DNA: TGTGCCAGCACCCTACAGGGCTATACTAGCACAGATACGCAGTATTTT
CDR3 protein: CASTLQGYTSTDTQYF
J gene: TRBJ2-3
V gene: TRBV7-2
clone size: .
D gene: .

CDR3 DNA: TGTGCCAGCAGTTACGTCGTCGGGGGGGTCCGCACAGATACGCAGTATTTT
CDR3 protein: CASSYVVGGVRTDTQYF
J gene: TRBJ2-3
V gene: TRBV6-2/TRBV6-3
clone size: few
D gene: TRBD2

CDR3 DNA: TGTGCCAGCAGCGTCTTACAGGAGACTGAAGCTTTCTTT
CDR3 protein: CASSVLQETEAFF
J gene: TRBJ1-1
V gene: TRBV9
clone size: .
D gene: .

CDR3 DNA: TGTGCCAGCAGCCTGAGAGGGACTCCGGGACTGTACAATGAGCAGTTCTTC
CDR3 protein: CASSLRGTPGLYNEQFF
J gene: TRBJ2-1
V gene: TRBV27
clone size: few
D gene: .

CDR3 DNA: TGCGCCAGCAGCCAAGGGGACAGCTCCTACAATGAGCAGTTCTTC
CDR3 protein: CASSQGDSSYNEQFF
J gene: TRBJ2-1
V gene: TRBV5-1
clone size: .
D gene: TRBD1

CDR3 DNA: TGTGCCAGCAGCTTGGTGTGGGGGGGATCTGAAGCTTTCTTT
CDR3 protein: CASSLVWGGSEAFF
J gene: TRBJ1-1
V gene: TRBV5-6
clone size: .
D gene: .

CDR3 DNA: TGTGCCAGCAGCCCGTTGGGGACAGGGAAAAATGGCTACACCTTC
CDR3 protein: CASSPLGTGKNGYTF
J gene: TRBJ1-2
V gene: TRBV7-2
clone size: few
D gene: TRBD1

CDR3 DNA: TGTGCCAGCAGCCAAGGAGGGACAGGACAAGAGACCCAGTACTTC
CDR3 protein: CASSQGGTGQETQYF
J gene: TRBJ2-5
V gene: TRBV14
clone size: .
D gene: TRBD1

CDR3 DNA: TGTGCCAGCTCCCCCCAGGGGTATGGCTACACCTTC
CDR3 protein: CASSPQGYGYTF
J gene: TRBJ1-2
V gene: TRBV12-3/TRBV12-4
clone size: .
D gene: .

CDR3 DNA: TGCGCCAGCAGCTTGGACACCTCTAGCAATCAGCCCCAGCATTTT
CDR3 protein: CASSLDTSSNQPQHF
J gene: TRBJ1-5
V gene: TRBV5-1
clone size: .
D gene: .

CDR3 DNA: TGCAGTGCTAGAGATGTGAGGTCCGCTTTCTTT
CDR3 protein: CSARDVRSAFF
J gene: TRBJ1-1
V gene: TRBV20-1
clone size: .
D gene: .

CDR3 DNA: TGTGCCAGTAGTAGGGGATTCAGGGCAACTAATGAAAAACTGTTTTTT
CDR3 protein: CASSRGFRATNEKLFF
J gene: TRBJ1-4
V gene: TRBV19
clone size: .
D gene: .

CDR3 DNA: TGTGCCAGCAGCCAAGTTCTGGCCGGGGGCTACACCTTC
CDR3 protein: CASSQVLAGGYTF
J gene: TRBJ1-2
V gene: TRBV3-1/TRBV3-2
clone size: .
D gene: .

CDR3 DNA: TGTGCCAGCAGTTTGAAGGGGGTTGGGAGCCTACCGCCGGGACTACCTAACTACGAGCAGTACTTC
CDR3 protein: CASSLKGVGSLPPGLPNYEQYF
J gene: TRBJ2-7
V gene: TRBV27
clone size: .
D gene: .

CDR3 DNA: TGTGCCAGCAACCTCGGGGGGACCCTAGCACCAGATACGCAGTATTTT
CDR3 protein: CASNLGGTLAPDTQYF
J gene: TRBJ2-3
V gene: TRBV7-2
clone size: few
D gene: TRBD2

CDR3 DNA: TGTGCCAGCAGCATCAGTGCCTTGAACACTGAAGCTTTCTTT
CDR3 protein: CASSISALNTEAFF
J gene: TRBJ1-1
V gene: TRBV11-2
clone size: .
D gene: .

CDR3 DNA: TGTGCCACCAGTGATTTGGGGACAGGGAGCAAAAACACTGAAGCTTTCTTT
CDR3 protein: CATSDLGTGSKNTEAFF
J gene: TRBJ1-1
V gene: TRBV24-1
clone size: .
D gene: TRBD1

CDR3 DNA: TGCGCCAGCAGCCCCAGGGGACAGGGAGCCGGAAACACCATATATTTT
CDR3 protein: CASSPRGQGAGNTIYF
J gene: TRBJ1-3
V gene: TRBV5-1
clone size: .
D gene: TRBD1

CDR3 DNA: TGTGCCAGCAGTTATACAGGGGGCGGATCTATTGAAGCTTTCTTT
CDR3 protein: CASSYTGGGSIEAFF
J gene: TRBJ1-1
V gene: TRBV27
clone size: .
D gene: TRBD1

CDR3 DNA: TGCAGCGTACGGGGACAGGGCATCACTGAAGCTTTCTTT
CDR3 protein: CSVRGQGITEAFF
J gene: TRBJ1-1
V gene: TRBV29-1
clone size: .
D gene: TRBD1

CDR3 DNA: TGTGCCAGCAGCGATAGACCAGGCCCAAGCACAGATACGCAGTATTTT
CDR3 protein: CASSDRPGPSTDTQYF
J gene: TRBJ2-3
V gene: TRBV7-2
clone size: .
D gene: .

CDR3 DNA: TGTGCCAGCAGTTCCGACAGGGGCGTAGGTTTTAATTCACCCCTCCACTTT
CDR3 protein: CASSSDRGVGFNSPLHF
J gene: TRBJ1-6
V gene: TRBV2
clone size: .
D gene: TRBD1

CDR3 DNA: TGTGCTAGCAAAGCGGAGGCCGGGGAGCTGTTTTTT
CDR3 protein: CASKAEAGELFF
J gene: TRBJ2-2
V gene: TRBV7-7
clone size: .
D gene: .

CDR3 DNA: TGTGCCAGTAGCCCTTTACTCGAGACAGGGAAGGGGAATACGCAGTATTTT
CDR3 protein: CASSPLLETGKGNTQYF
J gene: TRBJ2-3
V gene: TRBV19
clone size: once
D gene: TRBD1

CDR3 DNA: TGTGCCAGCTCGGACAGGGTGAACACTGAAGCTTTCTTT
CDR3 protein: CASSDRVNTEAFF
J gene: TRBJ1-1
V gene: TRBV27
clone size: .
D gene: TRBD1

CDR3 DNA: TGTGCCAGCAGCGTAGCGTCTGGGTCCGGGGCTGAAGCTTTCTTT
CDR3 protein: CASSVASGSGAEAFF
J gene: TRBJ1-1
V gene: TRBV6-6
clone size: .
D gene: .